This note documents a single T cell receptor beta chain sequence. Its antigen is still unknown. 5'RACE template switching added a universal primer site and UMIs to TCR cDNA. TCRdb itself ran the 5' RACE reads through MiXCR, one entry per CDR3 protein. This table holds over 300,000 distinct CDR3 sequences, roughly 3.9% found once. Per germline, CDR1 MGHRA and CDR2 YSYEKL. The CDR3 consists of 17 residues. The germline V and J ends were trimmed by 2 bases and 6 bases, with 20 bases remaining between them. The data were taken from a study of T cells after yellow fever vaccination. Study-wide results and limits: Primary-vaccination clones mostly resurfaced post-booster (about 95% CD4, under 90% CD8).

Sequencing was performed on PBMCs, taken 5 days after the yellow fever booster vaccination. The clonotype was recovered from a young man who received the YFV17D yellow fever vaccine. This sequence joins TRBV4-1 and TRBJ2-4; possibly TRBD2 for D (6 bases). The CDR3 nucleotides are TGCGCCAGCAGCCAACCACTTGCGGACGGGGGAGGAAACATTCAGTACTTC. Residues: CASSQPLADGGGNIQYF.